This T cell receptor beta chain was profiled in a study of cytomegalovirus exposure and HLA in healthy donors. General observations from the study: Near-uniform donor sequencing depth was presumed by presence/absence analyses.

Use of 60 Vbeta and 13 Jbeta primers characterized the PCR. This table comes from immunoSEQ multiplex PCR, and its TCRdb copy is limited to in-frame clones, with some not included. Altogether fewer than 140,000 clones are present, roughly four fifths being singletons, with the ten largest covering 3.5% to 4%. Regarding this clone: Its antigen remains unknown.

The CDR3 totals 15 residues. Trimming removed 6 bases from V and 3 bases from J; junction bases left unmatched: 8. Germline V gives CDR1 MNHEY, CDR2 SVGAGI. The sequenced sample was PBMCs. The TCR comes from a man in his sixties in good health and CMV-seronegative. The J gene is TRBJ2-7, the V gene TRBV6-5, with TRBD1 matching over 10 bases. In nucleotides, the CDR3 is TGTGCCAGCAGCCTGACCGGGACAGGGGTCTACGAGCAGTACGTC. It translates to CASSLTGTGVYEQYV.